This is a list of T cell receptor beta chains from one sample in a study of shared clonotypes between healthy human individuals. Using immunoSEQ multiplex PCR, the repertoire was profiled, and TCRdb retains in-frame clones only, with some absent. The data contain around 1.9 million clones, around 93% of them singletons. What was sequenced was naive CD8+ T cells from PBMCs. These receptors were obtained from a man between 18 and 29 years old in good health. Some clones in this sample may be carry-over from other donors' samples. Each CDR3 is given with its conserved first and last residue. The D gene is left open where the match is weak. Size is stated for part of the rows, as once, few or many counts, or as a class when the clone is expanded.

abundance: .; j_gene: TRBJ2-7; v_gene: TRBV9; d_gene: .; CDR3nt: TGTGCCAGCAGCGTAGGGGACGCCGCCTACGAGCAGTACTTC; CDR3aa: CASSVGDAAYEQYF
abundance: .; j_gene: TRBJ2-1; v_gene: TRBV28; d_gene: TRBD2; CDR3nt: TGTGCCAGCAGTTTAGATAGCGGGAGGGTCCTATACAATGAGCAGTTCTTC; CDR3aa: CASSLDSGRVLYNEQFF
abundance: .; j_gene: TRBJ2-6; v_gene: TRBV13; d_gene: .; CDR3nt: TGTGCCAGCAGCTTAGGGTGGGCTAGCGATTACTCTGGGGCCAACGTCCTGACTTTC; CDR3aa: CASSLGWASDYSGANVLTF
abundance: .; j_gene: TRBJ2-1; v_gene: TRBV19; d_gene: .; CDR3nt: TGTGCCAGTAGTATGAGGGGCTCCTACAATGAGCAGTTCTTC; CDR3aa: CASSMRGSYNEQFF
abundance: .; j_gene: TRBJ1-2; v_gene: TRBV6-6; d_gene: .; CDR3nt: TGTGCCAGCAGTTACTCGGACAGAACTAACTATGGCTACACCTTC; CDR3aa: CASSYSDRTNYGYTF
abundance: .; j_gene: TRBJ2-7; v_gene: TRBV4-2; d_gene: .; CDR3nt: TGTGCCAGCAGCCTCGGACGTTCCTCCTACGAGCAGTACTTC; CDR3aa: CASSLGRSSYEQYF
abundance: .; j_gene: TRBJ1-2; v_gene: TRBV6-1; d_gene: .; CDR3nt: TGTGCCAGCAGTGATGGGTCTGGGTATGGCTACACCTTC; CDR3aa: CASSDGSGYGYTF
abundance: .; j_gene: TRBJ2-7; v_gene: TRBV7-9; d_gene: .; CDR3nt: TGTGCCAGCAGCTTGGGGGCTGGGGCTATCTCCTACGAGCAGTACTTC; CDR3aa: CASSLGAGAISYEQYF
abundance: .; j_gene: TRBJ2-1; v_gene: TRBV4-1; d_gene: .; CDR3nt: TGCGCCAGCAGCGTCGGGGTGGACTACAATGAGCAGTTCTTC; CDR3aa: CASSVGVDYNEQFF
abundance: .; j_gene: TRBJ2-3; v_gene: TRBV21-1; d_gene: .; CDR3nt: TGTGCCAGCAGCAAATTGGAGGGTGGGGGGCCACGACTCACAGATACGCAGTATTTT; CDR3aa: CASSKLEGGGPRLTDTQYF
abundance: .; j_gene: TRBJ2-1; v_gene: TRBV28; d_gene: .; CDR3nt: TGTGCCATCGTCGGCAGGGGGGATTACAATGAGCAGTTCTTC; CDR3aa: CAIVGRGDYNEQFF
abundance: .; j_gene: TRBJ2-3; v_gene: TRBV6-6; d_gene: .; CDR3nt: TGTGCCAGCAGTTACGTGAGCCAGTCTAGCACAGATACGCAGTATTTT; CDR3aa: CASSYVSQSSTDTQYF
abundance: .; j_gene: TRBJ1-3; v_gene: TRBV15; d_gene: .; CDR3nt: TGTGCCACCAGCCCCCCGGAGTCGAGTGGAAACACCATATATTTT; CDR3aa: CATSPPESSGNTIYF
abundance: .; j_gene: TRBJ2-1; v_gene: TRBV7-9; d_gene: TRBD2; CDR3nt: TGTGCCAGCAGCATACCGGGGAGGGATGAGCAGTTCTTC; CDR3aa: CASSIPGRDEQFF
abundance: .; j_gene: TRBJ1-1; v_gene: TRBV7-6; d_gene: TRBD1; CDR3nt: TGTGCCAGCAGCTCTTTTTACACAGGGGGAACTGAAGCTTTCTTT; CDR3aa: CASSSFYTGGTEAFF
abundance: .; j_gene: TRBJ2-6; v_gene: TRBV27; d_gene: .; CDR3nt: TGTGCCAGCACCCCCACCACGGACTTCTCTGGGGCCAACGTCCTGACTTTC; CDR3aa: CASTPTTDFSGANVLTF
abundance: .; j_gene: TRBJ2-3; v_gene: TRBV19; d_gene: .; CDR3nt: TGTGCCAGTAGTATGAGGGCAACGGCGGCAGATACGCAGTATTTT; CDR3aa: CASSMRATAADTQYF
abundance: few; j_gene: TRBJ1-5; v_gene: TRBV6-1; d_gene: TRBD1; CDR3nt: TGTGCCAGCCAACAGGGGATTCGTCAGCCCCAGCATTTT; CDR3aa: CASQQGIRQPQHF
abundance: .; j_gene: TRBJ1-2; v_gene: TRBV28; d_gene: TRBD1; CDR3nt: TGTGCCAGCAGTTCGACCTACAGGGACAGGGGCTACACCTTC; CDR3aa: CASSSTYRDRGYTF
abundance: .; j_gene: TRBJ2-7; v_gene: TRBV19; d_gene: .; CDR3nt: TGTGCCAGTAGTATAGATCGAACTTACGAGCAGTACTTC; CDR3aa: CASSIDRTYEQYF
abundance: .; j_gene: TRBJ2-1; v_gene: TRBV27; d_gene: TRBD2; CDR3nt: TGTGCCACCGGGACTAGAAAGGACAATGAGCAGTTCTTC; CDR3aa: CATGTRKDNEQFF
abundance: .; j_gene: TRBJ1-1; v_gene: TRBV30; d_gene: .; CDR3nt: TGTGCCTGGAGTGTAGGGGCAGGGTTGAACACTGAAGCTTTCTTT; CDR3aa: CAWSVGAGLNTEAFF
abundance: .; j_gene: TRBJ1-5; v_gene: TRBV5-1; d_gene: .; CDR3nt: TGCGCCAGCAGCGAGACGCACAGGAAAGATAGCAATCAGCCCCAGCATTTT; CDR3aa: CASSETHRKDSNQPQHF
abundance: .; j_gene: TRBJ2-7; v_gene: TRBV19; d_gene: .; CDR3nt: TGTGCCAGTAGCCTAGGGGGCGAGCAGTACTTC; CDR3aa: CASSLGGEQYF
abundance: .; j_gene: TRBJ1-2; v_gene: TRBV27; d_gene: TRBD1; CDR3nt: TGTGCCAGCAGTTTTGTCGCAGGGGGCGGTGGCTACACCTTC; CDR3aa: CASSFVAGGGGYTF
abundance: .; j_gene: TRBJ2-5; v_gene: TRBV5-1; d_gene: .; CDR3nt: TGCGCCAGCAGCTGGCGAAGACAAGAGACCCAGTACTTC; CDR3aa: CASSWRRQETQYF
abundance: few; j_gene: TRBJ2-7; v_gene: TRBV9; d_gene: TRBD1; CDR3nt: TGTGCCAGCAGCGAAGGGACAGGGGGCTACGAGCAGTACTTC; CDR3aa: CASSEGTGGYEQYF
abundance: .; j_gene: TRBJ2-4; v_gene: TRBV27; d_gene: .; CDR3nt: TGTGCCAGCAGTTTTGGCCCCTCGGGAAACATTCAGTACTTC; CDR3aa: CASSFGPSGNIQYF
abundance: .; j_gene: TRBJ2-3; v_gene: TRBV9; d_gene: .; CDR3nt: TGTGCCAGCAGCCTAAGGACCCCGACAGATACGCAGTATTTT; CDR3aa: CASSLRTPTDTQYF
abundance: .; j_gene: TRBJ2-1; v_gene: TRBV7-9; d_gene: TRBD1; CDR3nt: TGTGCCAGCAGCTTACGGGACAGCAGTTACAATGAGCAGTTCTTC; CDR3aa: CASSLRDSSYNEQFF
abundance: .; j_gene: TRBJ2-1; v_gene: TRBV27; d_gene: .; CDR3nt: TGTGCCAGCAGTTACTGGGCGGGAAATTACTATCGGCAGTTCTTC; CDR3aa: CASSYWAGNYYRQFF
abundance: .; j_gene: TRBJ2-1; v_gene: TRBV5-1; d_gene: .; CDR3nt: TGCGCCAGCAGCTTGGGACCGGGACTCGGAGACAATGAGCAGTTCTTC; CDR3aa: CASSLGPGLGDNEQFF
abundance: .; j_gene: TRBJ2-7; v_gene: TRBV27; d_gene: TRBD2; CDR3nt: TGTGCCAGCAGAACCCTAGCGGGAGGTCGGAACGAGCAGTACTTC; CDR3aa: CASRTLAGGRNEQYF
abundance: .; j_gene: TRBJ2-2; v_gene: TRBV4-2; d_gene: TRBD2; CDR3nt: TGTGCCAGCAGCTCTGGACTAGCGGGAGCGCGGACCGGGGAGCTGTTTTTT; CDR3aa: CASSSGLAGARTGELFF
abundance: .; j_gene: TRBJ2-1; v_gene: TRBV4-1; d_gene: TRBD2; CDR3nt: TGCGCCAGCAGCCAACTAGCGGGAGACCCCTACAATGAGCAGTTCTTC; CDR3aa: CASSQLAGDPYNEQFF
abundance: .; j_gene: TRBJ2-7; v_gene: TRBV29-1; d_gene: TRBD2; CDR3nt: TGCAGCGTTGAAGATCCTCATTCTCGGCGGGAGGGGACCTACGAGCAGTACTTC; CDR3aa: CSVEDPHSRREGTYEQYF
abundance: once; j_gene: TRBJ2-1; v_gene: TRBV6-5; d_gene: TRBD2; CDR3nt: TGTGCCAGCAGTTTAGCCGGGACTAGATATCACAATGAGCAGTTCTTC; CDR3aa: CASSLAGTRYHNEQFF
abundance: .; j_gene: TRBJ1-1; v_gene: TRBV10-3; d_gene: .; CDR3nt: TGTGCCATCAGTGTTGATGACACTGAAGCTTTCTTT; CDR3aa: CAISVDDTEAFF
abundance: once; j_gene: TRBJ1-3; v_gene: TRBV6-5; d_gene: .; CDR3nt: TGTGCCAGCAGCGGAGGGGACTCTGGAAACACCATATATTTT; CDR3aa: CASSGGDSGNTIYF
abundance: .; j_gene: TRBJ2-7; v_gene: TRBV27; d_gene: .; CDR3nt: TGTGCCAGCAGTCCCAGGGGTGGCTACGAGCAGTACTTC; CDR3aa: CASSPRGGYEQYF
abundance: .; j_gene: TRBJ2-7; v_gene: TRBV9; d_gene: .; CDR3nt: TGTGCCAGCAGCGTAGCCGCATTAAGCTCCTACGAGCAGTACTTC; CDR3aa: CASSVAALSSYEQYF
abundance: .; j_gene: TRBJ2-7; v_gene: TRBV4-3; d_gene: .; CDR3nt: TGCGCCAGCAGCCAAGACATTTTAGGTGGAGAACATCCCTACGAGCAGTACTTC; CDR3aa: CASSQDILGGEHPYEQYF
abundance: .; j_gene: TRBJ2-7; v_gene: TRBV5-1; d_gene: .; CDR3nt: TGCGCCAGCAGCCTCGACAGGTTCTCCTACGAGCAGTACTTC; CDR3aa: CASSLDRFSYEQYF
abundance: .; j_gene: TRBJ2-5; v_gene: TRBV7-7; d_gene: .; CDR3nt: TGTGCCAGCAGCCCATCCGACAGTTACCAAGAGACCCAGTACTTC; CDR3aa: CASSPSDSYQETQYF
abundance: .; j_gene: TRBJ2-7; v_gene: TRBV27; d_gene: TRBD1; CDR3nt: TGTGCCAGCAGTTTTCGGACAGGAGACTATGCCTACGAGCAGTACTTC; CDR3aa: CASSFRTGDYAYEQYF
abundance: .; j_gene: TRBJ1-2; v_gene: TRBV29-1; d_gene: .; CDR3nt: TGCAGCGTTGAAGGCGGGCCGGGGGGAGAAATCTATGGCTACACCTTC; CDR3aa: CSVEGGPGGEIYGYTF
abundance: .; j_gene: TRBJ2-3; v_gene: TRBV27; d_gene: .; CDR3nt: TGTGCCAGCGGTTGGCCCACAGATACGCAGTATTTT; CDR3aa: CASGWPTDTQYF
abundance: .; j_gene: TRBJ1-5; v_gene: TRBV6-1; d_gene: .; CDR3nt: TGTGCCAGCAGTGGAGCCGGAGATGGGGGGTACCGAAGCAATCAGCCCCAGCATTTT; CDR3aa: CASSGAGDGGYRSNQPQHF
abundance: .; j_gene: TRBJ2-7; v_gene: TRBV5-5; d_gene: .; CDR3nt: TGTGCCAGCAGCCATCCCCGACAGAAGAACAACGAGCAGTACTTC; CDR3aa: CASSHPRQKNNEQYF
abundance: .; j_gene: TRBJ1-2; v_gene: TRBV5-8; d_gene: .; CDR3nt: TGTGCCAGCAGGCTGAGAGCTAACTATGGCTACACCTTC; CDR3aa: CASRLRANYGYTF
abundance: .; j_gene: TRBJ1-4; v_gene: TRBV5-1; d_gene: TRBD1; CDR3nt: TGCGCCAGCAGCTTGGAGGACAGGGGGCATGAAAAACTGTTTTTT; CDR3aa: CASSLEDRGHEKLFF
abundance: few; j_gene: TRBJ1-4; v_gene: TRBV2; d_gene: .; CDR3nt: TGTGCCAGCATAGGAGGAAATGAAAAACTGTTTTTT; CDR3aa: CASIGGNEKLFF
abundance: .; j_gene: TRBJ2-3; v_gene: TRBV27; d_gene: .; CDR3nt: TGTGCCAGCGGCTCTGTTGGCCTCAGCACAGATACGCAGTATTTT; CDR3aa: CASGSVGLSTDTQYF
abundance: once; j_gene: TRBJ1-2; v_gene: TRBV10-3; d_gene: .; CDR3nt: TGTGCCATCAGGGGGGAGGATGGCTACACCTTC; CDR3aa: CAIRGEDGYTF
abundance: once; j_gene: TRBJ2-1; v_gene: TRBV12-5; d_gene: TRBD2; CDR3nt: TGTGCTAGTGGTTTCCGTCTAGCGGAGACCTCTTTCACAATGGGGTACGTGCAGTTCTTC; CDR3aa: CASGFRLAETSFTMGYVQFF